Each of the 17 T cell receptor beta chains below was sequenced from the same sample in a study of post-analysis software for immune sequencing data (dated by TCRdb to between 2015 and 2017). The research as a whole found: Patients showed significantly higher frequencies than controls for five TRBV segments, among them TRBV5-6, TRBV5-1 and TRBV20-1.

Antigens of these TCRs are unknown. Receptor amplification or capture employed PCR. Instrument used: Illumina HiSeq 2500. Unique molecular identifiers were incorporated into TCR beta cDNA libraries to reduce PCR and sequencing biases. TCRdb reran the public reads through fastp at Q25 and MiXCR, keeping productive beta chains. All rows with the same CDR3 protein become a single entry with the most common DNA and genes. This sample holds almost 700,000 distinct CDR3 sequences; 59% were observed only once. The ten biggest clones cover around 10% of the sample. Sequencing was done on a sample of blood. These receptors all stem from a girl aged 2-10 years with multiple sclerosis.

The chain joins TRBV6-1 to TRBJ2-1; 8 positions agree with TRBD1. The CDR3 consists of 14 residues. Per the germline V gene, CDR1 is MNHNS and CDR2 is SASEGT. Trimming cost V 5 bases and J 7 bases; bases outside gene matches: 7. Written as DNA, the CDR3 is TGTGCCAGCAGTCCGGACAGGGAGGTAAATGAGCAGTTCTTC. It specifies CASSPDREVNEQFF.

The V and J genes are TRBV4-3 and TRBJ2-4; 10 nucleotides agree with TRBD1. This CDR3 spans 18 amino acids. V trimming: 0 bases; J trimming: 13 bases; junction bases outside the gene matches: 18. The germline V gene has CDR1 LGHNA and CDR2 YSLEER. The CDR3 DNA follows: TGCGCCAGCAGCCAAGATGAGGGACCGGGACAGGGGAGCAATGAGCAGTACTTC. Its protein product is CASSQDEGPGQGSNEQYF.

This clonotype was seen more than once but under ten times. The chain joins TRBV12-3 or TRBV12-4 to TRBJ1-2; D gene unclear. CDR3 size: 20 residues. V shed 4 bases and J shed 2 bases, with 29 bases lying between them. CDR3 sequence: CASSSGRMIPQPQDNYGYTF. CDR3 coding DNA: TGTGCCAGCAGTTCTGGTCGTATGATCCCCCAACCCCAGGACAACTATGGCTACACCTTC.

This clonotype was picked up a small number of times. The V and J genes are TRBV10-3 and TRBJ1-5; 8 bases line up with TRBD1. The CDR3 runs to 12 residues. The V segment lost 4 bases and the J segment 11 bases; nucleotides outside the gene matches: 4. The germline V gene encodes CDR1 ENHRY and CDR2 SYGVKD. In nucleotides, the CDR3 is TGTGCCATCAGTGGATCAGGGGGCACCCAGCATTTT. This sequence encodes CAISGSGGTQHF.

This clonotype appeared once. The gene calls are TRBV12-3 or TRBV12-4 and TRBJ2-7, with 10 positions matching TRBD2. The J call may be wrong; the DNA end is better matched by TRBJ2-5. The CDR3 has 18 residues. CDR3 DNA: TGTGCCAGCAGTTTAGTCCTCGGGGCTAGCGGGGGACAAGAGACCCAGTACTTC. Protein product: CASSLVLGASGGQETQYF.

This clonotype was detected only a few times. The V call is TRBV27, the J call TRBJ2-7; TRBD2 matches 8 bases. The CDR3 sequence is 18 residues long. Germline CDR1 is MNHEY and CDR2 is SMNVEV (reference sequence). V lost 5 bases and J lost 2; bases outside the gene matches: 17. The DNA for the CDR3 is TGTGCCAGCAGTACCTCCGGGACTAGATGGGGCCCGACCTACGAGCAGTACTTC. Protein sequence: CASSTSGTRWGPTYEQYF.

V is TRBV6-1 and J is TRBJ2-1, with 8 bases that match TRBD1. The trim removed 7 bases at V and 7 bases at J, leaving 9 bases unmatched. Germline assignment: CDR1 MNHNS and CDR2 SASEGT. The CDR3 consists of 14 residues. The CDR3 bases are TGTGCCAGCAAGGTCAGGGGGCTGAGGAATGAGCAGTTCTTC. It translates to CASKVRGLRNEQFF.

CDR3 nucleotide sequence: TGCAGTGCTAGAAGTCGCGCAGATACGCAGTATTTT. It specifies CSARSRADTQYF. The chain couples TRBV20-1 to TRBJ2-3; D remains ambiguous. Trimming took 2 bases from V and 4 from J, leaving 7 bases between them. CDR1 DFQATT and CDR2 SNEGSKA come from the germline V gene (reference sequence). This CDR3 contains 12 residues.

This rearrangement joins TRBV5-5 to TRBJ2-3; a weak D match, TRBD1 (6 bases). Germline V gene data show CDR1 as SGHKS and CDR2 as YYEKEE (reference sequence). The CDR3 has 15 amino acids. The ends were cut back, 3 bases at V and 0 bases at J, with 11 bases in the middle. Here the CDR3 DNA reads TGTGCCAGCAGCTCCTGGACAGCTAGCACAGATACGCAGTATTTT. This gives the protein CASSSWTASTDTQYF.

The rearrangement links TRBV5-1 to TRBJ2-1; the match to TRBD2 covers 9 bases. Per the germline V gene, CDR1 is SGHRS and CDR2 is YFSETQ. This CDR3 comprises 15 residues. J was trimmed by 7 bases and V by 4 bases; bases with no gene match: 9. In DNA, the CDR3 is TGCGCCAGCAGCGGGGGAGGGACTAGCCTAAATGAGCAGTTCTTC. It is translated as CASSGGGTSLNEQFF.

The chain links TRBV11-3 to TRBJ2-1; TRBD2 matches at 11 bases. After removal of 10 bases from V and 7 bases from J, the junction contained 6 bases not matched to a gene. The V gene's germline CDR1 is SGHNT and CDR2 YENEEA. The CDR3 consists of 13 residues. DNA of the CDR3: TGTGCCACAATAGCGGGGGGGCGAAATGAGCAGTTCTTC. Translating gives CATIAGGRNEQFF.

V usage is TRBV5-1 and J usage is TRBJ2-7, with 7 bases aligning to TRBD1. V was pared by 7 bases and J by 7 bases, with 14 bases of the junction left unmatched. Germline-derived CDR1 and CDR2 are SGHRS and YFSETQ. CDR3 length equals 14 residues. DNA for the CDR3: TGCGCCAGCCATCAAGGGGGCGGATCTGGAGAGCAGTACTTC. Protein product: CASHQGGGSGEQYF.

The chain has TRBV3-1 and TRBJ1-5; D perhaps matches TRBD1 (5 bases). This CDR3 has 15 residues. V lost 0 bases and J 2 bases, leaving 8 bases between the germline ends. Germline loops: CDR1 LGHDT, CDR2 YNNKEL (reference sequence). CDR3 in DNA: TGTGCCAGCAGCCAAGATCTGACAGGCAATCAGCCCCAGCATTTT. Translating gives CASSQDLTGNQPQHF. The whole variable domain, remainder taken from reference TRBV3-1 and TRBJ1-5, is DTAVSQTPKYLVTQMGNDKSIKCEQNLGHDTMYWYKQDSKKFLKIMFSYNNKELIINETVPNRFSPKSPDKAHLNLHINSLELGDSAVYFCASSQDLTGNQPQHFGDGTRLSIL.

The genes are TRBV29-1 and TRBJ2-6, with 12 bases identical to TRBD1. From germline, CDR1 is SQVTM and CDR2 ANQGSEA. The V and J ends lost 6 bases and 1 base, in that order; junction bases with no gene match: 4. This CDR3 region has 16 residues. The CDR3 loop is CSVRGQGASGANVLTF. Here the CDR3 DNA reads TGCAGCGTGAGGGGACAGGGGGCTTCTGGGGCCAACGTCCTGACTTTC.

The chain carries TRBV9 and TRBJ2-3; maybe TRBD2 (5 bases). V lost 0 bases, J lost 3 bases, and 11 bases lay in between. Germline V CDR1 and CDR2: SGDLS, YYNGEE. There are 15 residues in the CDR3. CDR3 DNA: TGTGCCAGCAGCGTAGAGGGAGCAATAACAGATACGCAGTATTTT. Amino acids: CASSVEGAITDTQYF. The full variable domain, rest sourced from reference TRBV9 and TRBJ2-3, is DSGVTQTPKHLITATGQRVTLRCSPRSGDLSVYWYQQSLDQGLQFLIQYYNGEERAKGNILERFSAQQFPDLHSELNLSSLELGDSALYFCASSVEGAITDTQYFGPGTRLTVL.

This sequence joins TRBV10-3 and TRBJ1-1, with a possible D match to TRBD1 (5 bases). CDR1 and CDR2 from the germline V gene are ENHRY and SYGVKD. Trimming stripped 9 bases from V and 1 base from J, with 12 bases between. The CDR3 covers 13 residues. The DNA for the CDR3 is TGTGCCATTGGGATGGGGCAGAACACTGAAGCTTTCTTT. As protein: CAIGMGQNTEAFF.

Only a few counts were recorded for this clonotype. The chain uses TRBV25-1 and TRBJ1-2, with 8 bases identical to TRBD1. The CDR3 consists of 14 residues. CDR1 MGHDK and CDR2 SYGVNS come from the germline V gene. The J segment lost 1 base and the V segment lost 4 bases, leaving 2 bases of the junction unmatched. Here the CDR3 reads CASSGTGNNYGYTF. CDR3 nucleotide sequence: TGTGCCAGCAGTGGGACAGGGAATAACTATGGCTACACCTTC.